This T cell receptor beta chain was identified during a study of PD-1 blockade in classical Hodgkin lymphoma. Time point indicated: newly diagnosed, previously untreated cHL patient sample. Measured with immunoSEQ multiplex PCR; TCRdb has only the in-frame clones, and not every one. The top ten hold about 3.8% of the sample, which has tens of thousands of clones, 80% to 95% seen once. CDR1 is MDHEN, CDR2 SYDVKM, per germline. V was trimmed by 8 bases and J by 12 bases, leaving 25 bases between them. There are 14 residues in the CDR3. This sequence originates from a human donor with classical Hodgkin lymphoma. The rearrangement links TRBV28 to TRBJ1-2; D possibly corresponds to TRBD1 (5 bases). Sequenced material: peripheral blood mononuclear cells (PBMCs). CDR3 protein: CASGLRGPSPGDTF. CDR3 sequence (DNA): TGTGCCAGCGGGCTTCGTGGACCTTCGCCGGGGGACACCTTC.